This TCR beta chain was observed in a study of tumor-infiltrating lymphocytes in localized non-small cell lung cancer. Study-wide results and limits: Different pieces of the same tissue were used for each assay. Immunotypes IM1 and IM2 had similar TCR-derived T-cell fractions. No link was found between tumor T-cell fraction and recurrence-free survival. Higher tumor T cell infiltration than in uninvolved lung was supported by TCRbeta sequencing.

Profiled with immunoSEQ multiplex PCR; TCRdb holds only in-frame clones, not every one. The table lists about 6,000 clones, over 60% of them singletons. This clone was recorded a few times. The target antigen is unknown. There are 15 residues in the CDR3. Germline CDR1 reads MNHEY; CDR2 reads SVGAGI. Deletions cut 5 bases from V and 5 bases from J, with 18 bases between. The receptor's source is a human donor with non-small cell lung cancer. The source material was lung tumor tissue. V is TRBV6-5 and J is TRBJ1-1, with D unclear. CDR3 amino acids: CASSGVPPMATEAFF. Written as DNA, the CDR3 is TGTGCCAGCAGTGGCGTGCCCCCAATGGCAACTGAAGCTTTCTTT.